The clone carrying this TCR beta chain was recorded many times. V lost 5 bases to trimming and J lost 0 bases, with 7 bases between them. The CDR3 is 12 residues long. The germline V gene has CDR1 DFQATT and CDR2 SNEGSKA (reference sequence). This sample was taken from a study of naive and memory T cell subsets. A UMI-containing oligonucleotide was joined by 3' ligation to the TCR cDNA template. RNA was extracted from under 3 ml of whole blood of healthy adults. Input was roughly 1 to 1000 ng of DNase-treated total RNA without cell sorting. The SP2 primer and nested alpha and beta constant region primers amplified ligated cDNA in four rounds. TCRdb reprocessed the 5' RACE reads with MiXCR, giving one entry per CDR3 protein. The sample contains tens of thousands of distinct CDR3 sequences, 7.6% of which appear only once.

The clonotype comes from a female donor in good health. V and J are TRBV20-1 and TRBJ1-2; D ambiguous. CDR3 residues: CSAGTSNYGYTF. The CDR3 nucleotides read TGCAGTGCTGGTACATCTAACTATGGCTACACCTTC.